Each of the 29 T cell receptor beta chains below was sequenced from the same sample in a study of cytomegalovirus exposure and HLA in healthy donors. A multiplex PCR was run with 60 Vbeta primers and 13 Jbeta primers. The repertoire was sequenced with immunoSEQ multiplex PCR; TCRdb's copy has only in-frame clones and lacks some. In all, the sample yields fewer than 40,000 clones. The sample taken for sequencing was PBMCs. The source is a woman in her forties in good health and CMV-seropositive.

This sequence joins TRBV7-9 and TRBJ2-3; 8 bases agree with TRBD1. Germline-derived CDR1 and CDR2 are SEHNR and FQNEAQ (reference sequence). Trimming at V came to 5 bases and at J to 7 bases, leaving 8 bases not matched to a gene. CDR3 length: 14 residues. In nucleotides, the CDR3 is TGTGCCAGCAGCGCACCAGGGGGCGGGTATACGCAGTATTTT. Residues: CASSAPGGGYTQYF.

The V gene is TRBV5-3, the J gene TRBJ2-2, with TRBD2 as a possible D gene (6 bases). TRBV5-3 is flagged as an ORF with uncertain function. The CDR3 has 18 amino acids. The V and J ends lost 5 bases and 3 bases respectively, with 23 bases between them. The chain's CDR3 is CARRRSGTGGKYTGELFF. The CDR3, as DNA: TGTGCCAGAAGACGCTCGGGAACAGGCGGGAAGTACACCGGGGAGCTGTTTTTT.

This sequence joins TRBV5-1 and TRBJ1-2; TRBD1 is a possible D gene (6 bases). The length of the CDR3 is 15 residues. Trimming stripped 7 bases from V and 1 base from J, with 17 bases between. Looked up from germline, CDR1 is SGHRS and CDR2 is YFSETQ. CDR3 sequence reads: CASQTGDTSNYGYTF. The CDR3 DNA follows: TGCGCCAGCCAGACCGGGGACACGAGTAACTATGGCTACACCTTC.

V and J are TRBV28 and TRBJ2-2; no reliable D call. V was trimmed by 3 bases and J by 8 bases, leaving 7 bases between them. Germline CDR1 and CDR2: MDHEN and SYDVKM. The CDR3 contains 12 residues. CDR3: CASSFWPGELFF. In DNA form, the CDR3 reads TGTGCCAGCAGTTTCTGGCCGGGGGAGCTGTTTTTT.

The rearrangement joins TRBV2 to TRBJ1-5; TRBD1 matches at 9 bases. The CDR3 runs to 14 residues. The J segment lost 3 bases and the V segment lost 7 bases, leaving 4 bases of the junction unmatched. Germline V gene sequence: CDR1 SNHLY, CDR2 FYNNEI. The CDR3 sequence: CASMGQGSNQPQHF. The CDR3 coding sequence is TGTGCCAGCATGGGACAGGGTTCCAATCAGCCCCAGCATTTT.

CDR3 DNA: TGTGCCAGTAGTATTTCCAGCAGGGGCTCTGGGGCCAACGTCCTGACTTTC. It encodes CASSISSRGSGANVLTF. This chain connects TRBV19 to TRBJ2-6, with a weak D call TRBD1 (6 bases). The V end lost 3 bases, the J end lost 0 bases, and 12 bases lay between the germline ends. This CDR3 region has 17 residues. Germline V gene sequence: CDR1 LNHDA, CDR2 SQIVND (reference sequence).

The chain couples TRBV11-2 to TRBJ1-3, with D maybe TRBD1 (5 bases). The V and J ends lost 6 bases and 7 bases respectively, with 22 bases between them. Looked up from germline, CDR1 is SGHAT and CDR2 is FQNNGV. This CDR3 spans 16 amino acids. CDR3 DNA sequence: TGTGCCAGCAGAACTCTCTTCGGGGGTGTCGGCAACACCATATATTTT. Protein product: CASRTLFGGVGNTIYF.

The chain combines TRBV6-6 with TRBJ1-1, with 8 bases that match TRBD1. The germline gives CDR1 MNHNY, CDR2 SVGAGI (reference sequence). The CDR3 is 16 residues long. Trimming removed 3 bases from V and 1 base from J; junction bases left unmatched: 7. DNA for the CDR3: TGTGCCAGCAGTTATCGGACAGGGAGGGGGAACACTGAAGCTTTCTTT. Protein: CASSYRTGRGNTEAFF.

This chain connects TRBV7-2 to TRBJ2-7; the match to TRBD2 covers 9 bases. The ends lost 1 base at V and 2 bases at J; junction bases unmatched: 3. Per germline, CDR1 SGHTA and CDR2 FQGNSA. This CDR3 comprises 15 residues. The CDR3 DNA is TGTGCCAGCAGCTTAGGGTCTAGCGGGACCTACGAGCAGTACTTC. Its translation: CASSLGSSGTYEQYF.

V is TRBV18 and J is TRBJ1-5, with D hard to call. Per the germline V gene, CDR1 is KGHSH and CDR2 is LQKENI. The CDR3 is made up of 16 amino acids. The germline V and J ends were trimmed by 3 bases and 0 bases, with 12 bases remaining between them. The CDR3 loop reads CASSPVQAYSNQPQHF. The CDR3 DNA reads TGTGCCAGCTCACCGGTCCAAGCATATAGCAATCAGCCCCAGCATTTT.

The chain carries TRBV27 and TRBJ2-3; maybe TRBD2 (5 bases). Per germline, CDR1 MNHEY and CDR2 SMNVEV (reference sequence). Trimming took off 6 bases at V and 5 bases at J, with 21 bases between the two ends. The CDR3 totals 16 residues. DNA of the CDR3: TGTGCCAGCAGCCCCCGGGCTAGCCTGGTCGGAGATACGCAGTATTTT. This gives the protein CASSPRASLVGDTQYF.

The rearrangement joins TRBV4-1 to TRBJ2-5, with TRBD1 matching over 8 bases. The V segment lost 1 base and the J segment 3 bases; nucleotides outside the gene matches: 7. Germline CDR1 is MGHRA and CDR2 is YSYEKL. This CDR3 contains 16 residues. Here the CDR3 DNA reads TGCGCCAGCAGCCAAGCTATTGGACAGGGAGAAGAGACCCAGTACTTC. It yields the protein CASSQAIGQGEETQYF.

V usage is TRBV28 and J usage is TRBJ1-3, with TRBD1 matching over 10 bases. The CDR3 is made up of 19 amino acids. V trimming: 4 bases; J trimming: 1 base; junction bases outside the gene matches: 13. Germline loops: CDR1 MDHEN, CDR2 SYDVKM. The CDR3 spells CASSSHERTGGISGNTIYF. The CDR3 region has the DNA TGTGCCAGCAGTTCTCACGAGAGGACAGGGGGAATTTCTGGAAACACCATATATTTT. Full variable domain (outside the CDR3, taken from reference TRBV28 and TRBJ1-3): DVKVTQSSRYLVKRTGEKVFLECVQDMDHENMFWYRQDPGLGLRLIYFSYDVKMKEKGDIPEGYSVSREKKERFSLILESASTNQTSMYLCASSSHERTGGISGNTIYFGEGSWLTVV.

The genes are TRBV14 and TRBJ2-7, with TRBD2 matching 7 bases. Per germline, CDR1 SGHDN and CDR2 FVKESK. V lost 3 bases and J lost 2; bases outside the gene matches: 7. The CDR3 length is 15 residues. CDR3 sequence (DNA): TGTGCCAGCAGCCACGATTTGGCGGGGGCCTACGAGCAGTACTTC. Translating it yields CASSHDLAGAYEQYF.

The rearrangement uses TRBV5-1 and TRBJ2-3, with 8 bases identical to TRBD2. In germline, CDR1 is SGHRS, CDR2 YFSETQ. CDR3 size: 16 residues. V gave up 2 bases and J gave up 4 bases; unmatched junction bases: 9. The CDR3 bases are TGCGCCAGCAGCTTTTCGGGAGGGCCGAGGGCAGATACGCAGTATTTT. It encodes CASSFSGGPRADTQYF.

V and J are TRBV7-2 and TRBJ1-5; D is undetermined. CDR1 is SGHTA, CDR2 FQGNSA, per germline. CDR3 length: 13 residues. The V end was cut by 1 base, the J end by 7 bases, with 8 bases between. CDR3: CASSLGAGQPQHF. The CDR3 region has the DNA TGTGCCAGCAGCTTAGGGGCCGGACAGCCCCAGCATTTT.

This chain uses TRBV11-2 with TRBJ2-1; TRBD2 matches at 10 bases. The CDR3 contains 16 residues. Per the germline V gene, CDR1 is SGHAT and CDR2 is FQNNGV. With 5 bases clipped from V and 3 bases from J, the junction kept 7 bases outside the gene matches. The CDR3 bases are TGTGCCAGCAGCCCCGTCACTAGCGGGATCTACAATGAGCAGTTCTTC. Translating it yields CASSPVTSGIYNEQFF.

This CDR3 reads CASTGLNTEAFF. CDR3 nucleotides: TGTGCCAGCACAGGGTTGAACACTGAAGCTTTCTTT. The genes are TRBV5-4 and TRBJ1-1; the D gene is possibly TRBD1 (5 bases). Germline lookup yields CDR1 SGHNT and CDR2 YYREEE (reference sequence). The V end was cut by 6 bases, the J end by 0 bases, with 6 bases between. The CDR3 runs 12 residues.

This sequence joins TRBV4-2 and TRBJ2-3, with 11 bases that match TRBD2. The length of the CDR3 is 17 residues. CDR1 and CDR2 from the germline V gene are LGHNA and YNFKEQ. V gave up 0 bases and J gave up 3 bases; unmatched junction bases: 5. The CDR3 region is CASSQDQTSGGTDTQYF. The CDR3 DNA reads as TGTGCCAGCAGCCAAGACCAAACTAGCGGGGGAACAGATACGCAGTATTTT.

This sequence joins TRBV9 and TRBJ2-7; 9 bases match TRBD1. This CDR3 spans 15 amino acids. The V gene end was trimmed by 3 bases and the J gene end by 6 bases; junction bases not matched to a gene: 10. CDR1 SGDLS and CDR2 YYNGEE come from the germline V gene. The CDR3 here is CASSAGDRVGGEQYF. The CDR3, as DNA: TGTGCCAGCAGCGCCGGGGACAGGGTAGGGGGCGAGCAGTACTTC.

The CDR3 DNA reads TGCAGCGTCCAAACAGGGGCGAACCAAGAGACCCAGTACTTC. This gives the protein CSVQTGANQETQYF. V and J are TRBV29-1 and TRBJ2-5, with 7 bases fitting TRBD1. Trimming removed 6 bases from V and 0 bases from J; junction bases left unmatched: 7. The germline gives CDR1 SQVTM, CDR2 ANQGSEA. The CDR3 is 14 amino acids.

This chain uses TRBV6-1 with TRBJ1-2; TRBD1 aligns across 8 bases. The germline gives CDR1 MNHNS, CDR2 SASEGT. The CDR3 loop spans 13 amino acids. V lost 5 bases to trimming and J lost 6 bases; unmatched junction nucleotides: 5. CDR3 region: CASSPGQGNGYTF. The CDR3 DNA follows: TGTGCCAGCAGTCCAGGACAGGGTAATGGCTACACCTTC.

V and J are TRBV4-1 and TRBJ1-2; 9 nucleotides agree with TRBD1. Germline values: CDR1 MGHRA, CDR2 YSYEKL. J gave up 2 bases and V 5 bases, and 6 bases lay outside the gene matches. This CDR3 has 15 amino acids. The CDR3 loop reads CASSYPGQGNYGYTF. CDR3 DNA sequence: TGCGCCAGCAGCTACCCGGGACAGGGAAACTATGGCTACACCTTC.

The chain employs TRBV7-9 and TRBJ2-2; D not resolved. Germline loops: CDR1 SEHNR, CDR2 FQNEAQ (reference sequence). The CDR3 has 12 residues. The V and J ends lost 2 bases and 7 bases respectively, with 5 bases between them. The CDR3 DNA follows: TGTGCCAGCAGCTTACCAATCGGGGAGCTGTTTTTT. This encodes CASSLPIGELFF. The full variable domain, with the rest looked up from reference TRBV7-9 and TRBJ2-2, is DTGVSQNPRHKITKRGQNVTFRCDPISEHNRLYWYRQTLGQGPEFLTYFQNEAQLEKSRLLSDRFSAERPKGSFSTLEIQRTEQGDSAMYLCASSLPIGELFFGEGSRLTVL.

This sequence joins TRBV28 and TRBJ1-2, with D hard to call. Germline loops: CDR1 MDHEN, CDR2 SYDVKM. This CDR3 contains 14 residues. Trimming pared 7 bases from V and 2 bases from J, leaving 14 bases between. The CDR3 region has the DNA TGTGCCAGCATCGAAGAACCGGGAAACTATGGCTACACCTTC. It is translated as CASIEEPGNYGYTF.

The chain uses TRBV7-9 and TRBJ2-7; 7 nucleotides match TRBD1. Germline V lookup: CDR1 SEHNR, CDR2 FQNEAQ (reference sequence). With V trimmed by 4 bases and J by 3 bases, 9 bases remained unmatched. The CDR3 covers 15 residues. The CDR3 loop reads CASSSGRQGSYEQYF. CDR3 nucleotide sequence: TGTGCCAGCAGCTCAGGCCGACAGGGAAGCTACGAGCAGTACTTC.

The rearrangement links TRBV5-1 to TRBJ2-2, with 7 bases identical to TRBD1. The CDR3 contains 15 residues. Per germline, CDR1 SGHRS and CDR2 YFSETQ. J was trimmed by 5 bases and V by 4 bases; bases with no gene match: 8. This CDR3 reads CASSTGQAGTGELFF. CDR3 in DNA: TGCGCCAGCAGCACCGGACAGGCCGGAACCGGGGAGCTGTTTTTT.

The genes are TRBV5-4 and TRBJ1-1; D not certain. Trimming cost V 4 bases and J 5 bases, with 6 bases left between them. Germline V gene data show CDR1 as SGHNT and CDR2 as YYREEE (reference sequence). The CDR3 consists of 11 residues. As DNA, the CDR3 is TGTGCCAGCAGCCGTCCGACTGAAGCTTTCTTT. Encoded protein: CASSRPTEAFF. The complete variable domain, with remaining parts taken from reference TRBV5-4 and TRBJ1-1, reads ETGVTQSPTHLIKTRGQQVTLRCSSQSGHNTVSWYQQALGQGPQFIFQYYREEENGRGNFPPRFSGLQFPNYSSELNVNALELDDSALYLCASSRPTEAFFGQGTRLTVV.

The chain joins TRBV11-1 to TRBJ2-7; TRBD1 matches at 9 bases. The CDR3 extends over 14 amino acids. With V trimmed by 4 bases and J by 2 bases, 3 bases remained unmatched. Germline assignment: CDR1 SGHAT and CDR2 FQDESV (reference sequence). CDR3 bases: TGTGCCAGCAGCTACGACAGGGGGGCCTACGAGCAGTACTTC. It encodes CASSYDRGAYEQYF.